Listed below are T cell receptor beta chains from one sample, sequenced in a study of blood T cell repertoires in COVID-19. Assay: immunoSEQ multiplex PCR; the TCRdb copy retains only in-frame clones and omits some. This repertoire shows about 130,000 clones, around 88% found once; its top ten account for 2.3%. The sample consisted of PBMCs or T cells enriched from blood (not recorded which). All receptors come from a woman between 50 and 59 years old who had recovered from COVID-19. Both conserved end residues are part of each CDR3. Fields, in order: CDR3 DNA, CDR3 protein, D gene, V gene, clone size, J gene. D genes are given only for firm matches. Clone size is shown for a subset of rows, as once, few, many or a class of expanded clone.

DNA: TGTGCCAGCAGCGTAAACGCCGGGACTAGCTCGAATGAGCAGTTCTTC; CDR3: CASSVNAGTSSNEQFF; D: TRBD2; V: TRBV9; size: NA; J: TRBJ2-1
DNA: TGTGCCAGCAGCTCTGGACAGGGACTATCCTACGAGCAGTACTTC; CDR3: CASSSGQGLSYEQYF; D: NA; V: TRBV7-2; size: NA; J: TRBJ2-7
DNA: TGTGCCTGGGTGTCGGGGGGGCTTCACGAGCAGTACTTC; CDR3: CAWVSGGLHEQYF; D: TRBD2; V: TRBV30; size: NA; J: TRBJ2-7
DNA: TGCGCCAGCAGCCAAAGGACTAGTCAGACGCAGTATTTT; CDR3: CASSQRTSQTQYF; D: TRBD2; V: TRBV4-3; size: once; J: TRBJ2-3
DNA: TGTGCCAGCAGCCCGGGACTCGGGGAGGGTTACGAGCAGTACTTC; CDR3: CASSPGLGEGYEQYF; D: TRBD2; V: TRBV5-4; size: few; J: TRBJ2-7
DNA: TGCGCCAGCAGCTTCGACAGGTCCACCGGGGAGCTGTTTTTT; CDR3: CASSFDRSTGELFF; D: NA; V: TRBV5-1; size: NA; J: TRBJ2-2
DNA: TGCGCCAGCAGCTTAGCCCGACTAGCGGCCCAAGAGACCCAGTACTTC; CDR3: CASSLARLAAQETQYF; D: TRBD2; V: TRBV5-1; size: NA; J: TRBJ2-5
DNA: TGTGCCAGCAGCCCAGAAGGAGGGACAGGGGTCCCCTACGAGCAGTACTTC; CDR3: CASSPEGGTGVPYEQYF; D: TRBD1; V: TRBV11-2; size: NA; J: TRBJ2-7
DNA: TGTGCCACCAGTGATTCGGCACTAGCAATCTTAGCGGGGCCCTACGAGCAGTACTTC; CDR3: CATSDSALAILAGPYEQYF; D: TRBD2; V: TRBV24-1; size: NA; J: TRBJ2-7
DNA: TGTGCCAGCAGTTCCCAGGGCCTAAACACTGAAGCTTTCTTT; CDR3: CASSSQGLNTEAFF; D: NA; V: TRBV6-5; size: once; J: TRBJ1-1
DNA: TGTGCCAGCAGCCAAAATCAGCAGACGGGTTATGGCTACACCTTC; CDR3: CASSQNQQTGYGYTF; D: NA; V: TRBV14; size: NA; J: TRBJ1-2
DNA: TGTGCCAGCAGCCCCGGACTAGCGGGGGGTAAAGAGACCCAGTACTTC; CDR3: CASSPGLAGGKETQYF; D: TRBD2; V: TRBV3-1/TRBV3-2; size: NA; J: TRBJ2-5
DNA: TGTGCCAGCAGTTACTCGGGGGCGGGCAACTATGGCTACACCTTC; CDR3: CASSYSGAGNYGYTF; D: NA; V: TRBV6-5; size: NA; J: TRBJ1-2
DNA: TGCGCCAGCAGCCAGGGACAGGGAGCCTACGAGCAGTACTTC; CDR3: CASSQGQGAYEQYF; D: TRBD1; V: TRBV4-1; size: NA; J: TRBJ2-7
DNA: TGTGCCAGCAGCACTGGACTAATGAACACCGGGGAGCTGTTTTTT; CDR3: CASSTGLMNTGELFF; D: NA; V: TRBV7-9; size: NA; J: TRBJ2-2
DNA: TGCGCCAGCAGTCAAGGGACATTCTCCTACGAGCAGTACTTC; CDR3: CASSQGTFSYEQYF; D: NA; V: TRBV23-1; size: NA; J: TRBJ2-7
DNA: TGTGCCAGCAGTTACGACAGGGGGGACTCTGGGGCCAACGTCCTGACTTTC; CDR3: CASSYDRGDSGANVLTF; D: TRBD1; V: TRBV6-2/TRBV6-3; size: once; J: TRBJ2-6
DNA: TGTGCCAGTAGTGTGACACAGGGGATCGGAAACACCATATATTTT; CDR3: CASSVTQGIGNTIYF; D: TRBD1; V: TRBV19; size: few; J: TRBJ1-3
DNA: TGTGCCAGCAGTGAATATACGACAGGATCAATTGGAAAACTGTTTTTT; CDR3: CASSEYTTGSIGKLFF; D: NA; V: TRBV6-1; size: few; J: TRBJ1-4
DNA: TGCGCCAGCAGCCCTGACGCTAGCGGGGGCTACAATGAGCAGTTCTTC; CDR3: CASSPDASGGYNEQFF; D: TRBD2; V: TRBV5-1; size: few; J: TRBJ2-1
DNA: TGTGCCACCGGCCGGGACTGGGGCTACACCTTC; CDR3: CATGRDWGYTF; D: NA; V: TRBV19; size: NA; J: TRBJ1-2
DNA: TGTGCCACCAGCCACGGGGGACGACAGGGGGGAGAGACCCAGTACTTC; CDR3: CATSHGGRQGGETQYF; D: TRBD1; V: TRBV15; size: NA; J: TRBJ2-5